This entry lists 2 T cell receptor beta chains sequenced from one sample in a study of cytomegalovirus exposure and HLA in healthy donors. Researchers ran the PCR with 60 Vbeta and 13 Jbeta primers. The table came from immunoSEQ multiplex PCR; TCRdb's copy has only in-frame clones and leaves some out. The profile shows 150,000 to 200,000 clones, around three quarters of them singletons. The source material was PBMCs. Receptor source: a woman aged 45-65 years in good health and CMV-seronegative.

The rearrangement links TRBV7-4 to TRBJ2-3, with D possibly matching TRBD2 (5 bases). CDR1 is SGHVT and CDR2 is SQSDAQ in the germline V gene. The ends were cut back, 3 bases at V and 3 bases at J, with 19 bases in the middle. The CDR3 is 17 amino acids. The CDR3 region is CASSFNGVEDPTDTQYF. The CDR3 DNA is TGTGCCAGCAGCTTTAATGGGGTGGAGGATCCTACAGATACGCAGTATTTT.

CDR3 sequence (DNA): TGTGCCAGCTCACCGCGACAGATCTCGGCAACTAATGAAAAACTGTTTTTT. Translated: CASSPRQISATNEKLFF. The V call is TRBV18, the J call TRBJ1-4; D perhaps matches TRBD1 (5 bases). The germline CDR1 and CDR2 sequences are KGHSH and LQKENI. This CDR3 region has 17 residues. Between the trimmed V and J ends, which lost 3 bases and 0 bases, there was a span of 14 bases. The full variable domain, with the rest looked up from reference TRBV18 and TRBJ1-4, is NAGVMQNPRHLVRRRGQEARLRCSPMKGHSHVYWYRQLPEEGLKFMVYLQKENIIDESGMPKERFSAEFPKEGPSILRIQQVVRGDSAAYFCASSPRQISATNEKLFFGSGTQLSVL.